This entry lists 27 T cell receptor beta chains sequenced from one sample in a study of T cell repertoires in cytomegalovirus infection. Their antigen targets remain unknown. TCRdb independently ran MiXCR on the reads; one entry per CDR3 protein. The repertoire holds approximately 110,000 distinct CDR3 sequences, around 30% seen once, with around 54% in the top ten. The sample was CD8+ T cells from cultured PBMCs, taken from culture after CMV antigen stimulation. These receptors came from a human donor in good health (CMV status not recorded). Some clones in this sample may be carry-over from other donors' samples.

J is TRBJ2-5 and V is TRBV7-2, with 10 bases aligning to TRBD1. The CDR3 spans 17 residues. J gave up 0 bases and V 2 bases, and 6 bases lay outside the gene matches. Per germline, CDR1 SGHTA and CDR2 FQGNSA. The CDR3 protein is CASSLPRDRGDQETQYF. For the CDR3, the DNA is TGTGCCAGCAGCTTACCCCGGGACAGGGGAGACCAAGAGACCCAGTACTTC.

This clonotype has more than one count but fewer than ten. This rearrangement joins TRBV6-5 to TRBJ2-1; no clear D. This CDR3 region has 14 residues. Trimming took off 0 bases at V and 5 bases at J, with 8 bases between the two ends. Germline V gives CDR1 MNHEY, CDR2 SVGAGI. The CDR3 here is CASSYSGPNNEQFF. DNA of the CDR3: TGTGCCAGCAGTTACTCAGGGCCTAACAATGAGCAGTTCTTC.

This clonotype was recorded once. No conserved phenylalanine or tryptophan is present at the end of the CDR3, so a read error is the likely explanation. The DNA for the CDR3 is TGTGCCAGCAGCTTATGGCGCGGACAGGGGAACACCGGGGAGCTGTTTTCT. Translation gives CASSLWRGQGNTGELFS. This sequence joins TRBV11-2 and TRBJ2-2; 8 bases line up with TRBD1. The CDR3 spans 17 residues. V trimming: 2 bases; J trimming: 1 base; junction bases outside the gene matches: 6. Germline loops: CDR1 SGHAT, CDR2 FQNNGV.

The chain couples TRBV19 to TRBJ1-1, with D unresolved. The CDR3 extends over 12 amino acids. Trimming shortened V by 6 bases and J by 3 bases, and 8 bases separated the two germline ends. Per the germline V gene, CDR1 is LNHDA and CDR2 is SQIVND (reference sequence). For the CDR3, the DNA is TGTGCCAGTAGCCCTCTTGACACTGAAGCTTTCTTT. This encodes CASSPLDTEAFF.

This clonotype came up a few times. The J gene is TRBJ2-3, the V gene TRBV7-9, with D perhaps being TRBD1 or TRBD2 (6 bases each). The CDR3 consists of 16 residues. Germline-derived CDR1 and CDR2 are SEHNR and FQNEAQ (reference sequence). The germline V and J ends were trimmed by 4 bases and 5 bases, with 19 bases remaining between them. CDR3 loop: CASSSRLQGGRDTQYF. The CDR3 coding sequence is TGTGCCAGCAGCTCGAGACTGCAAGGGGGGCGAGATACGCAGTATTTT.

This clonotype turned up a few times. A read error may produce the germline difference seen at one junction end. CDR3 nucleotide sequence: TGTGCCAGCAGCATACAGGGTCGCTCCCACGAGCAGTACTTC. It codes for CASSIQGRSHEQYF. This chain connects TRBV7-8 to TRBJ2-7; the D gene is possibly TRBD1 (6 bases). Germline V gene lookup returns CDR1 SGHVS and CDR2 FQNEAQ. This CDR3 comprises 14 residues.

The table lists this clonotype with a few counts. V usage is TRBV6-1 and J usage is TRBJ2-3; D is perhaps TRBD2 (7 bases). CDR3 length: 15 residues. The V gene's germline CDR1 is MNHNS and CDR2 SASEGT. V dropped 4 bases and J dropped 2 bases, with 13 bases sitting between them. The CDR3 reads CASSAPAGATDTQYF. The CDR3 bases are TGTGCCAGCAGTGCACCCGCGGGGGCCACAGATACGCAGTATTTT.

This clonotype showed up just once. The gene calls are TRBV20-1 and TRBJ1-2; D is unclear. This CDR3 has 15 amino acids. The V and J ends lost 1 base and 1 base respectively, with 13 bases between them. Germline CDR1 DFQATT, CDR2 SNEGSKA (reference sequence). The CDR3, as DNA: TGCAGTGCTAGAGGGATAGGGATTAATAACTATGGCTACACCTTC. It codes for CSARGIGINNYGYTF.

The chain combines TRBV5-4 with TRBJ2-7, with 8 bases that match TRBD1. The CDR3 is 14 amino acids. Germline CDR1 SGHNT, CDR2 YYREEE (reference sequence). V was clipped by 4 bases and J by 4 bases; unmatched bases: 7. In DNA form, the CDR3 reads TGTGCCAGCAGCCCGACGGACAGGGCTTACGAGCAGTACTTC. Protein product: CASSPTDRAYEQYF.

The chain carries TRBV7-2 and TRBJ2-1; 8 bases are a match to TRBD1. CDR3 length: 16 residues. With 5 bases clipped from V and 2 bases from J, the junction kept 8 bases outside the gene matches. Germline V gives CDR1 SGHTA, CDR2 FQGNSA. The CDR3 loop is CASSPQRTGTYNEQFF. The CDR3 bases are TGTGCCAGCAGCCCCCAACGGACAGGGACCTACAATGAGCAGTTCTTC.

This clonotype has at least ten counts. The chain is built from TRBV7-9 and TRBJ2-2, with D perhaps matching TRBD1 (6 bases). The V end lost 4 bases, the J end lost 8 bases, and 17 bases lay between the germline ends. Germline CDR1 reads SEHNR; CDR2 reads FQNEAQ (reference sequence). CDR3 length equals 15 residues. The CDR3 bases are TGTGCCAGCAGCTCCGTGACGACCGGGACAGGGGAGCTGTTTTTT. Its protein product is CASSSVTTGTGELFF.

This clonotype was recorded at least ten times. The CDR3 DNA reads as TGTGCCAGCAGCTACAGCGGGGGCCCTAATTACGAGCAGTACTTC. As protein: CASSYSGGPNYEQYF. The gene calls are TRBV7-6 and TRBJ2-7; 8 bases line up with TRBD2. In germline, CDR1 is SGHVS, CDR2 FNYEAQ. V trimming: 4 bases; J trimming: 4 bases; junction bases outside the gene matches: 9. The CDR3 spans 15 residues.

The chain links TRBV28 to TRBJ2-7, with TRBD1 matching 9 bases. The CDR3 totals 14 residues. The germline CDR1 and CDR2 sequences are MDHEN and SYDVKM. The V and J ends lost 5 bases and 4 bases, in that order; junction bases with no gene match: 6. CDR3 sequence: CASSENRGPYEQYF. CDR3 in DNA: TGTGCCAGCAGTGAGAACAGGGGGCCGTACGAGCAGTACTTC.

This clonotype came up a few times. This CDR3 reads CASSMGWRNQPQHF. CDR3 bases: TGTGCCAGTAGTATGGGGTGGAGAAATCAGCCCCAGCATTTT. The V and J genes are TRBV19 and TRBJ1-5; D call uncertain. The V end was cut by 3 bases, the J end by 4 bases, with 10 bases between. The germline CDR1 and CDR2 sequences are LNHDA and SQIVND (reference sequence). This CDR3 has 14 amino acids.

This clonotype was observed a handful of times. The chain recombines TRBV5-6 with TRBJ2-3; D could derive from TRBD1 or TRBD2 (7 bases each). The germline V gene has CDR1 SGHDT and CDR2 YYEEEE. There are 16 residues in the CDR3. Trimming took off 3 bases at V and 1 base at J, with 15 bases between the two ends. The CDR3 DNA sequence: TGTGCCAGCAGCTCAGGGGGGGGGGTCCGCACAGATACGCAGTATTTT. Its translation: CASSSGGGVRTDTQYF.

V gene TRBV7-6 combines with J gene TRBJ1-2; D is unresolved. The CDR3 totals 15 residues. The V gene's germline CDR1 is SGHVS and CDR2 FNYEAQ. Trimming stripped 11 bases from V and 4 bases from J, with 23 bases between. CDR3: CACLGSTEMGYGYTF. The CDR3 DNA sequence: TGTGCCTGCCTTGGTAGTACCGAGATGGGCTATGGCTACACCTTC.

The chain combines TRBV11-2 with TRBJ1-4, with a weak D call TRBD1 (5 bases). Trimming stripped 8 bases from V and 8 bases from J, with 12 bases between. Germline assignment: CDR1 SGHAT and CDR2 FQNNGV. There are 12 residues in the CDR3. Written as DNA, the CDR3 is TGTGCCAGCCAAAGAGGGGACGAAAAACTGTTTTTT. Protein product: CASQRGDEKLFF.

This clonotype was counted many times. The rearrangement links TRBV7-8 to TRBJ1-1; 7 bases agree with TRBD1. Germline lookup yields CDR1 SGHVS and CDR2 FQNEAQ. This CDR3 has 14 amino acids. Losses at the gene ends were 3 bases for V and 1 base for J; bases not matched to a gene: 2. CDR3 in amino acids: CASSLDRTNTEAFF. In nucleotides, the CDR3 is TGTGCCAGCAGCTTGGACAGGACGAACACTGAAGCTTTCTTT.

V gene TRBV7-6 combines with J gene TRBJ2-1; 9 bases match TRBD1. The V gene end was trimmed by 2 bases and the J gene end by 9 bases; junction bases not matched to a gene: 8. The CDR3 runs 15 residues. The germline gives CDR1 SGHVS, CDR2 FNYEAQ. The DNA of the CDR3 is TGTGCCAGCAGCTTAAAAGGGACAGGGCCCCCTGAGCAGTTCTTC. Protein product: CASSLKGTGPPEQFF.

This clonotype was detected many times. This chain uses TRBV7-2 with TRBJ1-1, with D possibly TRBD1 on 5 matching bases. V was clipped by 4 bases and J by 0 bases, with 15 bases between them. Per the germline V gene, CDR1 is SGHTA and CDR2 is FQGNSA. This CDR3 region has 16 residues. The CDR3 is CASSSADSGMNTEAFF. CDR3 nucleotide sequence: TGTGCCAGCAGCTCCGCCGACAGCGGCATGAACACTGAAGCTTTCTTT. Full variable domain (missing parts from reference TRBV7-2 and TRBJ1-1): GAGVSQSPSNKVTEKGKDVELRCDPISGHTALYWYRQSLGQGLEFLIYFQGNSAPDKSGLPSDRFSAERTGGSVSTLTIQRTQQEDSAVYLCASSSADSGMNTEAFFGQGTRLTVV.

This clonotype was observed a few times. The J gene is TRBJ2-2, the V gene TRBV7-6; TRBD2 agrees at 11 bases. Germline loops: CDR1 SGHVS, CDR2 FNYEAQ. The V and J ends lost 5 bases and 7 bases, in that order; junction bases with no gene match: 6. The CDR3 loop spans 15 amino acids. CDR3 in amino acids: CASSPSGGPGGELFF. CDR3 nucleotides: TGTGCCAGCAGCCCTAGCGGGGGGCCGGGCGGGGAGCTGTTTTTT.

The chain carries TRBV7-6 and TRBJ2-3; the D call may be TRBD1 or TRBD2 (5 bases each). V was cut by 1 base and J by 7 bases, with 9 bases left in between. Germline V lookup: CDR1 SGHVS, CDR2 FNYEAQ. The CDR3 sequence is 13 residues long. The CDR3 sequence: CASSLGGFNTQYF. CDR3 in DNA: TGTGCCAGCAGCTTAGGGGGGTTTAATACGCAGTATTTT. Full variable domain (rest looked up from reference TRBV7-6 and TRBJ2-3): GAGVSQSPRYKVTKRGQDVALRCDPISGHVSLYWYRQALGQGPEFLTYFNYEAQQDKSGLPNDRFSAERPEGSISTLTIQRTEQRDSAMYRCASSLGGFNTQYFGPGTRLTVL.

The V call is TRBV13, the J call TRBJ2-1; 10 nucleotides line up with TRBD2. The CDR3 loop spans 16 amino acids. The trim removed 3 bases at V and 5 bases at J, leaving 7 bases unmatched. Looked up from germline, CDR1 is PRHDT and CDR2 is FYEKMQ (reference sequence). The CDR3 coding sequence is TGTGCCAGCAGCTTCCCAAGCGGGGGGGCGAACAATGAGCAGTTCTTC. Protein sequence: CASSFPSGGANNEQFF. The full variable domain, with the rest looked up from reference TRBV13 and TRBJ2-1, is AAGVIQSPRHLIKEKRETATLKCYPIPRHDTVYWYQQGPGQDPQFLISFYEKMQSDKGSIPDRFSAQQFSDYHSELNMSSLELGDSALYFCASSFPSGGANNEQFFGPGTRLTVL.

This clonotype was observed once. The CDR3: CASTSGQGLRDTQYF. The CDR3 DNA follows: TGTGCCAGCACTTCGGGACAGGGGTTGAGAGATACGCAGTATTTT. The chain couples TRBV6-5 to TRBJ2-3, with 10 bases matching TRBD1. The CDR3 has 15 residues. The germline gives CDR1 MNHEY, CDR2 SVGAGI. The junction had 9 bases not matched to a gene; V was cut back by 7 bases and J by 5 bases.

The chain carries TRBV7-6 and TRBJ1-1; TRBD1 might be the D (6 bases). The germline V gene encodes CDR1 SGHVS and CDR2 FNYEAQ. CDR3 size: 14 residues. The germline V and J ends were trimmed by 6 bases and 5 bases, with 16 bases remaining between them. CDR3 region: CASRLGGPGTEAFF. CDR3 in DNA: TGTGCCAGCAGGTTGGGGGGCCCGGGGACTGAAGCTTTCTTT.

The chain links TRBV4-3 to TRBJ1-5, with TRBD1 as a possible D gene (6 bases). The CDR3 consists of 15 residues. Between the trimmed V and J ends, which lost 0 bases and 3 bases, there was a span of 9 bases. The V gene's germline CDR1 is LGHNA and CDR2 YSLEER. The CDR3 loop is CASSQDRGDNQPQHF. The DNA for the CDR3 is TGCGCCAGCAGCCAAGATAGGGGGGACAATCAGCCCCAGCATTTT.

This clonotype has ten or more counts. The chain uses TRBV5-5 and TRBJ2-7, with D unresolved. V was trimmed by 5 bases and J by 0 bases, leaving 3 bases between them. Germline CDR1 reads SGHKS; CDR2 reads YYEKEE (reference sequence). The CDR3 covers 11 residues. The DNA for the CDR3 is TGTGCCAGCAGGGTCTCCTACGAGCAGTACTTC. This codes for CASRVSYEQYF. Full variable domain (missing parts from reference TRBV5-5 and TRBJ2-7): DAGVTQSPTHLIKTRGQQVTLRCSPISGHKSVSWYQQVLGQGPQFIFQYYEKEERGRGNFPDRFSARQFPNYSSELNVNALLLGDSALYLCASRVSYEQYFGPGTRLTVT.